The TCR beta chain under discussion was sequenced for a study of T cell responses to AZD1222 COVID-19 vaccine. The study, taken as a whole, reports: The donor group comprised mostly white British people and more females; the analysis possibly underestimated clonal diversity.

CDR1 and CDR2 from the germline V gene are SGDLS and YYNGEE. CDR3 length: 14 residues. The V and J ends lost 0 bases and 5 bases respectively, with 9 bases between them. A word on this clone: Antigen specificity is unknown.

Some clones are missing from TCRdb's copy, which holds only in-frame ones; the method was immunoSEQ multiplex PCR. The sample lists 90,000 to 100,000 clones, approximately 90% occurring once. The rearrangement links TRBV9 to TRBJ2-1; D is perhaps TRBD1 (5 bases). The specimen comprised peripheral blood, sampled on day 0 of AZD1222 vaccination. The sequence came from an adult in good health. The CDR3, as DNA: TGTGCCAGCAGCGTAGAGGGGTCTGACAATGAGCAGTTCTTC. Protein product: CASSVEGSDNEQFF.